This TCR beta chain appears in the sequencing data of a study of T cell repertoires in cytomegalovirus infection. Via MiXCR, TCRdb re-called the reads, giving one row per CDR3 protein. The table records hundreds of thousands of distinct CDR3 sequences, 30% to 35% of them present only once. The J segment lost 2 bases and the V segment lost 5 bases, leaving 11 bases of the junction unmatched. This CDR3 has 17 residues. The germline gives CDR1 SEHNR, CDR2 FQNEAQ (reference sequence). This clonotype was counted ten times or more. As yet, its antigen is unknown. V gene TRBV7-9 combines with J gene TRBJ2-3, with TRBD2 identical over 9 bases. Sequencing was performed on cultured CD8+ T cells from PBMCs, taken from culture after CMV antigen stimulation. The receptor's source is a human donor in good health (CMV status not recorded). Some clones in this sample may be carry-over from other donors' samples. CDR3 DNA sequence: TGTGCCAGCAGCGGTACTGGACTAGCGAAGACCACAGATACGCAGTATTTT. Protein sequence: CASSGTGLAKTTDTQYF. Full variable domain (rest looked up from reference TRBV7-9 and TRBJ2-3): DTGVSQNPRHKITKRGQNVTFRCDPISEHNRLYWYRQTLGQGPEFLTYFQNEAQLEKSRLLSDRFSAERPKGSFSTLEIQRTEQGDSAMYLCASSGTGLAKTTDTQYFGPGTRLTVL.